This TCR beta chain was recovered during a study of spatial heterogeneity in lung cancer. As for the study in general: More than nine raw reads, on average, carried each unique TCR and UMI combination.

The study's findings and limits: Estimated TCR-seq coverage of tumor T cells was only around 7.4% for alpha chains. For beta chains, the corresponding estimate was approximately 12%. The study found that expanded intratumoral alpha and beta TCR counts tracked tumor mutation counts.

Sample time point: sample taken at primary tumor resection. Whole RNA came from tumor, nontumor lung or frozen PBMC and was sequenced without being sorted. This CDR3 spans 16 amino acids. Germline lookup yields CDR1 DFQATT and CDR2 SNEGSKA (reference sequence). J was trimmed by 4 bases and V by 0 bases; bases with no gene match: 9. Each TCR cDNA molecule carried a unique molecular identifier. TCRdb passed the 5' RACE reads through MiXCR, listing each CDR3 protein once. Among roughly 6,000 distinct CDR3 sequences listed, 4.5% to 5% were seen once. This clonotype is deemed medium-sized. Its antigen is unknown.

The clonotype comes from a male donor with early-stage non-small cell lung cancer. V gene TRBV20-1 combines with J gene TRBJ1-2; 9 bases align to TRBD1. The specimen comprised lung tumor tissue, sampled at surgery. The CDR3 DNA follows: TGCAGTGCTAGAGATCCGAAGCGGGACAGGGCCTATGGCTACACCTTC. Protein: CSARDPKRDRAYGYTF.